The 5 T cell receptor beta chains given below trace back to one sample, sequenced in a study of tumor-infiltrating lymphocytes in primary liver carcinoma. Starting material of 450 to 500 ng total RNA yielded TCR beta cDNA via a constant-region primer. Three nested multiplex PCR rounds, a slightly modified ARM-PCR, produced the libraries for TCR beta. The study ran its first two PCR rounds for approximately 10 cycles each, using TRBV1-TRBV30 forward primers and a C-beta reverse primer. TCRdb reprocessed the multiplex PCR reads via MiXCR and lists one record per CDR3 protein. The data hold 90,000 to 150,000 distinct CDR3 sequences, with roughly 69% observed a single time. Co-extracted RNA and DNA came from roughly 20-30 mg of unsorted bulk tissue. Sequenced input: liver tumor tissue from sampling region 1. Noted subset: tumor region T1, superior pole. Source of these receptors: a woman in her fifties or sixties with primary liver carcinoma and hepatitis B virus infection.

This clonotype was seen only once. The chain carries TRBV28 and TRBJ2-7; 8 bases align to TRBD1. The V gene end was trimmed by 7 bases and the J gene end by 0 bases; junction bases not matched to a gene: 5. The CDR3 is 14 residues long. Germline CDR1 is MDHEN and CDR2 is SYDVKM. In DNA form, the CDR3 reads TGTGCCAGCAACACAGGACAGGGCTCCTACGAGCAGTACTTC. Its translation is CASNTGQGSYEQYF.

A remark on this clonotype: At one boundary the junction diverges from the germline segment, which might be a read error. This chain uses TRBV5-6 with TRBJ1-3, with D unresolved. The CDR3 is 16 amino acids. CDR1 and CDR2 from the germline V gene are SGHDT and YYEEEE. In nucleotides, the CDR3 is TGTGCCAGAAGCTTCACCCACCTCCGGGATGCGGACACCATATATTTT. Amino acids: CARSFTHLRDADTIYF.

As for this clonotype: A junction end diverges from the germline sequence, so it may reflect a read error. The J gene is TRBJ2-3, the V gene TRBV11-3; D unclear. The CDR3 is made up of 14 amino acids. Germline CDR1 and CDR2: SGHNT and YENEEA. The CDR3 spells CVSSLDPSSFTPLF. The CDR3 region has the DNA TGTGTCAGCAGCTTAGATCCGTCCAGTTTCACGCCCCTTTTC.

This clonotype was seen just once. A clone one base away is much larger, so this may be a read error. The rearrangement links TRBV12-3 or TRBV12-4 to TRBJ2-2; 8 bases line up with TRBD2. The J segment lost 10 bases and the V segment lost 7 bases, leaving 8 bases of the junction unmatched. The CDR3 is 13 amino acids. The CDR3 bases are TGTGCCAGCACCCGGACTAGCCCCGAGGAGCTGTTTTTT. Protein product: CASTRTSPEELFF.

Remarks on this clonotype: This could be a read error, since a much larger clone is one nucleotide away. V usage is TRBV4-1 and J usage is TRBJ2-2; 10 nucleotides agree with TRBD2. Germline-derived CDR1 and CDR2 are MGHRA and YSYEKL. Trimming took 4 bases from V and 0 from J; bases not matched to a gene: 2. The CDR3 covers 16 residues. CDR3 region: CASSPGLAANTGELFF. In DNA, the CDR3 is TGCGCCAGCAGCCCAGGACTAGCGGCGAACACCGGGGAGCTGTTTTTT.